This T cell receptor beta chain was sequenced in a study of CD8 T cells in ankylosing spondylitis (dated by TCRdb to the late 2010s). Study-level background: To find TCR variants linked to disease, the study profiled T cell receptor beta repertoires in ankylosing spondylitis patients and healthy donors. Peripheral blood samples were taken, and synovial fluid was additionally collected from ankylosing spondylitis patients. In total, the full study cohort was made up of 108 healthy donors and 25 to 30 ankylosing spondylitis patients.

Summary of the overall study and its limitations: A CD8+ phenotype was shown by the disease-linked clones, which were found at relatively low frequencies in peripheral blood. Blood from ankylosing spondylitis patients appeared to be characterized by a TCR beta motif composed of eight highly homologous amino acid variants. The disease-linked clones were reported to be significantly enriched in matched synovial fluid samples from ankylosing spondylitis patients. Some motif variants were previously reported in synovial fluid and blood of reactive arthritis patients, suggesting common disease-initiation mechanisms.

V is trimmed back by 2 bases and J by 6 bases, and the junction contains 6 bases that no gene match accounts for. CDR1 and CDR2, looked up from the germline V gene (reference sequence), are LNHDA and SQIVND. From the cysteine up to the phenylalanine, the CDR3 has a length of 15 residues. Of all the DNA, just the CDR3 is kept, 45 bases in frame from base 1. This clonotype was counted a few times. Its binding antigen is unknown. No base-level quality is on record; no much larger clone is a single base apart. TCRdb lists the instrument as Illumina HiSeq 2500. TCR beta libraries were prepared by quantitative 5'-RACE with molecular barcodes. The paper's processing steps were these. A new computational method based on a probabilistic model of VDJ rearrangement was used to identify disease-linked TCR variants. Using fastp at Q25 and MiXCR, TCRdb reprocessed the public reads and kept productive beta chains. Entries that share a CDR3 protein sequence are merged under the most common genes and DNA. These V and J calls originate from TCRdb's pipeline instead of the authors' own analysis. Present in this sample are hundreds of thousands of distinct CDR3 sequences, about 24% of which were seen just once. The ten largest make up 0.85% to 1% of the sample.

The sample was blood, either unsorted or a sorted T cell fraction (not recorded which). The chain uses TRBV19 and TRBJ1-2; the central 10 bases match TRBD1. The receptor was isolated from a male donor with ankylosing spondylitis. DNA sequence: TGTGCCAGTAGTATACCGGGACAGGGGAAGGATGGCTACACCTTC. This yields the protein CASSIPGQGKDGYTF.